This TCR beta chain was obtained from a study of identical twins. This clonotype showed up many times. TCRdb reprocessed the 5' RACE reads with MiXCR, giving one entry per CDR3 protein. Of fewer than 900,000 distinct CDR3 sequences in the sample, over 20% are singletons; the top ten hold roughly 4%. The same sample was also used in a study of T cells expressing NK-cell markers. Turning to that study: Several experiments employed an anti-gamma-delta TCR antibody to confine sorting to alpha-beta TCR T cells. Evidence did not settle whether expanded NKG2C+ T cell clones targeted HCMV.

This sequence was found in a woman aged 18-29 years in good health. What was sequenced was PBMCs.

CDR3 protein: CATSRDRTDTQYF. CDR3 DNA sequence: TGTGCCACCAGCAGAGATCGCACAGATACGCAGTATTTT. V gene TRBV15 combines with J gene TRBJ2-3, with no clear D. V shed 0 bases and J shed 1 base, with 2 bases lying between them. Germline-derived CDR1 and CDR2 are LNHNV and YYDKDF (reference sequence). The CDR3 sequence is 13 residues long. The whole variable domain, remainder taken from reference TRBV15 and TRBJ2-3, is DAMVIQNPRYQVTQFGKPVTLSCSQTLNHNVMYWYQQKSSQAPKLLFHYYDKDFNNEADTPDNFQSRRPNTSFCFLDIRSPGLGDTAMYLCATSRDRTDTQYFGPGTRLTVL.